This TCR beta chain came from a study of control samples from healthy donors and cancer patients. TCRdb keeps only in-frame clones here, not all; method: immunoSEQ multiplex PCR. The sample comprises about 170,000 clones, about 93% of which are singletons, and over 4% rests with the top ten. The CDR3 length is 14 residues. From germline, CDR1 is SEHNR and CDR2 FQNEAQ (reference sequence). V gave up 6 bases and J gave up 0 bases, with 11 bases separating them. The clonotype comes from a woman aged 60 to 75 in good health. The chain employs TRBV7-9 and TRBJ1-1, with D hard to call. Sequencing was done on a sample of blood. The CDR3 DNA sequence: TGTGCCAGCAGTTCCGTGGGGTTGAACACTGAAGCTTTCTTT. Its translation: CASSSVGLNTEAFF.